These T cell receptor beta chains were read from a single sample in a study of response to subunit inactivated influenza vaccine. TCRdb re-derived calls from the RT-PCR reads in MiXCR, one entry per CDR3 protein. The sample lists fewer than 550,000 distinct CDR3 sequences, about 25% occurring once. Material: CD4+ T cells sorted from PBMCs, obtained around 5 days after vaccination. These TCRs come from a middle-aged man who received an inactivated influenza vaccine. CDR3s include the opening cysteine and the closing phenylalanine or tryptophan. Fields, in order: clone size, D gene, J gene, V gene, CDR3 DNA, CDR3 protein. D genes are given only for firm matches. A row's size may be missing; if present it is once, few, many or a size class.

>few|NA|TRBJ2-2|TRBV6-1
TGTGCCAGCAGTGAAGCGTACGGGCCCAACACCGGGGAGCTGTTTTTT
CASSEAYGPNTGELFF
>NA|TRBD2|TRBJ2-3|TRBV4-1
TGCGCCAGCAGCCAAGGGTCTAGCGGGCTCACAGATACGCAGTATTTT
CASSQGSSGLTDTQYF
>NA|NA|TRBJ2-3|TRBV12-5
TGTGCTAGTGGTTTGGTTCCTTCAGGGGTTTCCCACACAGATACGCAGTATTTT
CASGLVPSGVSHTDTQYF
>few|NA|TRBJ1-2|TRBV2
TGTGCCAGCAGTGCCGCCCAGGGACGGAGCTATGGCTACACCTTC
CASSAAQGRSYGYTF
>NA|NA|TRBJ2-7|TRBV29-1
TGCAGCGTTGAAGGTCAAGGGGACCGCTACGAGCAGTACTTC
CSVEGQGDRYEQYF
>NA|NA|TRBJ1-6|TRBV20-1
TGCAGTGCTAGAGATTTCACGAATAATTCACCCCTCCACTTT
CSARDFTNNSPLHF
>NA|TRBD2|TRBJ2-2|TRBV4-3
TGCGCCAGCAGCCCTAGCGGGGGGGCTATCGGGGAGCTGTTTTTT
CASSPSGGAIGELFF
>few|TRBD2|TRBJ2-1|TRBV14
TGTGCCAGCAGCCCCCTAGCGCGGGAGGGCGCCTACAATGAGCAGTTCTTC
CASSPLAREGAYNEQFF
>NA|NA|TRBJ2-5|TRBV20-1
TGCAGTGCTAGAGATTTAGCGGACCCCAGAGGGACCCAGTACTTC
CSARDLADPRGTQYF
>NA|NA|TRBJ2-3|TRBV6-6
TGTGCCAGCAGTTACCTATCGACAGATACGCAGTATTTT
CASSYLSTDTQYF
>NA|TRBD2|TRBJ2-3|TRBV5-1
TGCGCCAGCAGCTGGGGCAGCGGGACTAGCACAGATACGCAGTATTTT
CASSWGSGTSTDTQYF
>NA|TRBD2|TRBJ2-1|TRBV5-6
TGTGCCAGCAGACTAGCGGGAGGGCCGGAGAATGAGCAGTTCTTC
CASRLAGGPENEQFF
>few|NA|TRBJ1-1|TRBV7-2
TGTGCCAGCAGCTTCCAGGGAGGGGTTTCTGAAGCTTTCTTT
CASSFQGGVSEAFF
>NA|TRBD1|TRBJ2-7|TRBV27
TGTGCCAGCAGTTTATTTTCGGGACAGGGGGTCTACGAGCAGTACTTC
CASSLFSGQGVYEQYF
>NA|NA|TRBJ2-2|TRBV12-3/TRBV12-4
TGTGTCACTGGCCCAAAAGTCACCGGGGAGCTGTTTTTT
CVTGPKVTGELFF
>NA|TRBD2|TRBJ2-7|TRBV12-3/TRBV12-4
TGTGCCAGCAGCCAGACTAGCGACTCCTACGAGCAGTACTTC
CASSQTSDSYEQYF
>few|NA|TRBJ1-2|TRBV6-5
TGTGCCAGCAGTTACTCGGGGACTAACTATGGCTACACCTTC
CASSYSGTNYGYTF
>few|TRBD1|TRBJ1-1|TRBV30
TGTGCCTGGAGCCGAGGGGACAGGGGGTGGACTGAAGCTTTCTTT
CAWSRGDRGWTEAFF
>NA|NA|TRBJ1-1|TRBV12-3/TRBV12-4
TGTGCCAGCAGTTCCGTTAGGATCAACACTGAAGCTTTCTTT
CASSSVRINTEAFF
>NA|NA|TRBJ1-5|TRBV10-3
TGTGCCATCAGTCCGGACATCAATCAGCCCCAGCATTTT
CAISPDINQPQHF
>few|TRBD1|TRBJ2-1|TRBV24-1
TGTGCCACCAGTGATTGGGACAGCAATGAGCAGTTCTTC
CATSDWDSNEQFF
>NA|TRBD2|TRBJ2-5|TRBV5-1
TGCGCCAGCAGCTTGGCCGGCGGGGGGGTCGAAGAGACCCAGTACTTC
CASSLAGGGVEETQYF
>few|NA|TRBJ2-3|TRBV21-1
TGTGCCAGCAGCATGTCTGTTACTAGCACAGATACGCAGTATTTT
CASSMSVTSTDTQYF
>NA|TRBD2|TRBJ2-7|TRBV6-2/TRBV6-3
TGTGCCAGCAGTTACGCTCGGACTAGCGGGGGATCACTCTCCTACGAGCAGTACTTC
CASSYARTSGGSLSYEQYF
>NA|NA|TRBJ2-3|TRBV20-1
TGCAGTGCTCCCCTAGGGGACACTAACACAGATACGCAGTATTTT
CSAPLGDTNTDTQYF
>few|NA|TRBJ2-7|TRBV12-3/TRBV12-4
TGTGCCAGCAGTTTAGGACCACCTGGACTTTACGAGCAGTACTTC
CASSLGPPGLYEQYF
>NA|TRBD1|TRBJ2-6|TRBV27
TGTGCCAGCAGGCGGGACAGGGTTTACTTCGGGGCCAACGTCCTGACTTTC
CASRRDRVYFGANVLTF
>many|NA|TRBJ2-7|TRBV11-2
TGTGCCAGCAGCTTAGATCGCGACGAGCAGTACTTC
CASSLDRDEQYF
>few|NA|TRBJ2-1|TRBV7-9
TGTGCCAGCAGCTTACCCGCGGGGCGCTACAATGAGCAGTTCTTC
CASSLPAGRYNEQFF
>many|NA|TRBJ1-6|TRBV29-1
TGCAGCGTTTCCCAGGGGTTGGATTCACCCCTCCACTTT
CSVSQGLDSPLHF
>NA|TRBD1|TRBJ1-1|TRBV20-1
TGCAGTGCCGCCGCGGACAGGCTGAACACTGAAGCTTTCTTT
CSAAADRLNTEAFF
>few|NA|TRBJ2-7|TRBV5-1
TGCGCCAGCAGCCCGGGCGCGGGGAGATCCTACGAGCAGTACTTC
CASSPGAGRSYEQYF
>many|NA|TRBJ2-1|TRBV3-1
TGTGCCAGCAGTCAACTCTACAATGAGCAGTTCTTC
CASSQLYNEQFF
>NA|TRBD1|TRBJ1-2|TRBV20-1
TGCAGTGCCCGGGACAGAACACGCTATGGCTACACCTTC
CSARDRTRYGYTF
>NA|NA|TRBJ1-1|TRBV29-1
TGCAGCGTATCCCACAGGGCTAGGACTGAAGCTTTCTTT
CSVSHRARTEAFF